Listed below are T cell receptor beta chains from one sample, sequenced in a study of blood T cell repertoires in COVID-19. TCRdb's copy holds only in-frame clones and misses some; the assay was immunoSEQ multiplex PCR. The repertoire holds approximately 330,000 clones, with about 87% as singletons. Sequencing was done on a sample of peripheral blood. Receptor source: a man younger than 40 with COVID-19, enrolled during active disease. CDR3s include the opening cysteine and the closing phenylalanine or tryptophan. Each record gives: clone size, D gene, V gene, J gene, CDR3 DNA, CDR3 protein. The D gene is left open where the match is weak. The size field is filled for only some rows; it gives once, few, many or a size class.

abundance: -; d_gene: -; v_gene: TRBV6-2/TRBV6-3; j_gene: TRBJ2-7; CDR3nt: TGTGCCAGCAGTTACTCGGCCGAGCAGTACTTC; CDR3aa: CASSYSAEQYF
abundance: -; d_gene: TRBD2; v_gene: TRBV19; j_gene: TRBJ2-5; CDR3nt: TGTGCCAGTAGTATTGGCCTAGCGGGGGGGCGAGAGACCCAGTACTTC; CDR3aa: CASSIGLAGGRETQYF
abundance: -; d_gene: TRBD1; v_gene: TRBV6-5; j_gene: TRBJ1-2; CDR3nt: TGTGCCAGCAGTTCCTCTGACAGGGTGGGAGGCTACACCTTC; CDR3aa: CASSSSDRVGGYTF
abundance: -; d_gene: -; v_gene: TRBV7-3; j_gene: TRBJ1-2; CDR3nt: TGTGCCAGCAGCTTAAACCCCACAGGGATGGAGGGCTACACCTTC; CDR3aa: CASSLNPTGMEGYTF
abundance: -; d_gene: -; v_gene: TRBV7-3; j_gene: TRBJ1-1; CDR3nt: TGTGCCGGCCTGAACTCCCGGGCCGGGGTAGCTTTCTTT; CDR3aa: CAGLNSRAGVAFF
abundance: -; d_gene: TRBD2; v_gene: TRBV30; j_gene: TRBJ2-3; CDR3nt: TGTGCCTGGACCCTGACTAGCGGAAGCACAGATACGCAGTATTTT; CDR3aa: CAWTLTSGSTDTQYF
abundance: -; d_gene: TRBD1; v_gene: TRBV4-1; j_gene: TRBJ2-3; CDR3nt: TGCGCCAGCAGCCAATCTTGGACAGGGGCTAGCACAGATACGCAGTATTTT; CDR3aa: CASSQSWTGASTDTQYF
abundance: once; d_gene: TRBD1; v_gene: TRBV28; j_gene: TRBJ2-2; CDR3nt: TGTGCCAGCAGTTGGGGGACAGAAGTAGCCGGGGAGCTGTTTTTT; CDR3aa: CASSWGTEVAGELFF
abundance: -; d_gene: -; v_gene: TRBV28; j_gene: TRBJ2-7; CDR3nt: TGTGCCAGCAGTTTTGGTGTGAACTTCATCATCCGCGAGCAGTACTTC; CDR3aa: CASSFGVNFIIREQYF
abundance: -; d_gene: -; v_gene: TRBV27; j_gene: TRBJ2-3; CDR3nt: TGTGCCAGCAGTTTATTTTGGGGAGTACGATCTAGCACAGATACGCAGTATTTT; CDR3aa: CASSLFWGVRSSTDTQYF
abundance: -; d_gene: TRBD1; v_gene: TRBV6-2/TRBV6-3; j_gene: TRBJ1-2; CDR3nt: TGTGCCAGCAGTTCCCCCGGGACAGCAGGGAACTATGGCTACACCTTC; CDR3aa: CASSSPGTAGNYGYTF
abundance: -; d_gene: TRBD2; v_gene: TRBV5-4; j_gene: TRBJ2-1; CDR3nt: TGTGCCAGCAGCTTGGGTCCCACCGCTAGCGGGGGGGCCCGGGAGCAGTTCTTC; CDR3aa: CASSLGPTASGGAREQFF
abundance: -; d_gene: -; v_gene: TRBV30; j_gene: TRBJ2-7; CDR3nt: TGTGCCTGGAGTGTACATCCAGCGGACTACTACGAGCAGTACTTC; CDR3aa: CAWSVHPADYYEQYF
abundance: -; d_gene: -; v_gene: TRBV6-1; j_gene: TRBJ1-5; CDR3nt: TGTGCCAGCAGTGAACAGGATTATAGCAATCAGCCCCAGCATTTT; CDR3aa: CASSEQDYSNQPQHF
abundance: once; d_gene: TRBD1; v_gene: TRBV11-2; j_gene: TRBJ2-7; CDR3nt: TGTGCCAGCAGCTTGGGGGCAGGGGGCTACGAGCAGTACTTC; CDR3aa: CASSLGAGGYEQYF
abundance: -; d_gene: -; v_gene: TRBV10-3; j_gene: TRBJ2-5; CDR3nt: TGTGCCATCATGCAGCGTCCTTCGGGGACCCAGTACTTC; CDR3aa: CAIMQRPSGTQYF
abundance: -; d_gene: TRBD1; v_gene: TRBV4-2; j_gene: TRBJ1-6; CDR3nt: TGTGCCAGCAGCCAGAAAGACAGGGATAATTCACCCCTCCACTTT; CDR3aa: CASSQKDRDNSPLHF
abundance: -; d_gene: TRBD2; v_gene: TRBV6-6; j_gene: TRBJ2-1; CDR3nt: TGTGCCAGTTTAGGCGGGAGGGAGCAGTTCTTC; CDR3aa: CASLGGREQFF
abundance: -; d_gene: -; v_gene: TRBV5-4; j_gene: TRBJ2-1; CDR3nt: TGTGCCAGCAGCCTCCGGGATGAGCAGTTCTTC; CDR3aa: CASSLRDEQFF
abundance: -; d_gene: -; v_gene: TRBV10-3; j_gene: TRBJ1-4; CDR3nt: TGTGCCATCAGTCGGCGGGAAGCCGCAACTAATGAAAAACTGTTTTTT; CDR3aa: CAISRREAATNEKLFF
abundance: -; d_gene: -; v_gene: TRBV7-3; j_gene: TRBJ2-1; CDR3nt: TGTGCCAGCAGCTTCTACAGGGAATCCTACAATGAGCAGTTCTTC; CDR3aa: CASSFYRESYNEQFF
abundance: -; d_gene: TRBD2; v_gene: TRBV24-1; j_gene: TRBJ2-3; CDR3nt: TGTGCCACCAGTGACCGTCGCGCTAGCGGGGAAGCAGATACGCAGTATTTT; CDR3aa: CATSDRRASGEADTQYF
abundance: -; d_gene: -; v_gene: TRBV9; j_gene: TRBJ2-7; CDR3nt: TGTGCCAGCAGCCCTCGGACAGACCCCTACGAGCAGTACTTC; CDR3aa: CASSPRTDPYEQYF
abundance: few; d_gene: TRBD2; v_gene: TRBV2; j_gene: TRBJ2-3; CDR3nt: TGTGCCAGCATTCCTAGCGGGCTTAGCACAGATACGCAGTATTTT; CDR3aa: CASIPSGLSTDTQYF
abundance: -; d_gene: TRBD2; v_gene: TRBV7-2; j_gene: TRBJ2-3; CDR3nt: TGTGCCAGCAGCTTGCGGCGGGGGGGCTCCTACACAGATACGCAGTATTTT; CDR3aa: CASSLRRGGSYTDTQYF
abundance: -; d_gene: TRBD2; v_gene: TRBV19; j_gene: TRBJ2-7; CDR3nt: TGTGCCAGTAGTCCAGGGGAGGGACTAGCGGGCTACGAGCAGTACTTC; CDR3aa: CASSPGEGLAGYEQYF
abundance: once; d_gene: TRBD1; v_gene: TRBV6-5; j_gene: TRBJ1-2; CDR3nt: TGTGCCAGCAGAAAGTGGGACAGGGAGGATGGCTACACCTTC; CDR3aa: CASRKWDREDGYTF
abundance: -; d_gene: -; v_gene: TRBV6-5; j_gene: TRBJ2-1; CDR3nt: TGTGCCAGCAGTTACTCGAATATAGCGCGCAATGAGCAGTTCTTC; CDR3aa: CASSYSNIARNEQFF
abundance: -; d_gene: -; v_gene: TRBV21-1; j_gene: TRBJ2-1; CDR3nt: TGTGCCAGCAGCAACCCCCTTGGCCACAATGAGCAGTTCTTC; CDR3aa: CASSNPLGHNEQFF
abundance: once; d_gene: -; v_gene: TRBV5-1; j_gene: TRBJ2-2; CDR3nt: TGCGCCAGCAGCCAACCTTTGGACAGCCCGAACACCGGGGAGCTGTTTTTT; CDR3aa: CASSQPLDSPNTGELFF
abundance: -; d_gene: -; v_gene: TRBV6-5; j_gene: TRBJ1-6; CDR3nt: TGTGCCAGCACCTCAATAGAGGCTTCACCCCTCCACTTT; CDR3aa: CASTSIEASPLHF
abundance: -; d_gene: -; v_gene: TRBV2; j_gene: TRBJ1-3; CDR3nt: TGTGCCTCTCGGGAAAACCTAGGAAACACCATATATTTT; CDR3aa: CASRENLGNTIYF
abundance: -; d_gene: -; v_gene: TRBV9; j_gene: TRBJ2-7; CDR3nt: TGTGCCAGCAGCGTAGGGCGGTTCTCCTACGAGCAGTACTTC; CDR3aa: CASSVGRFSYEQYF
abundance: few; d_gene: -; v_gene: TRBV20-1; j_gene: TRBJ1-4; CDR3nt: TGCAGTGCTAGTAATCAGTTGGAAAAACTGTTTTTT; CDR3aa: CSASNQLEKLFF
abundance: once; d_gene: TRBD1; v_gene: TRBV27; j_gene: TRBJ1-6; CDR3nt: TGTGCCAGCAGGACAATCCGGGACAGTAAGGATTCACCCCTCCACTTT; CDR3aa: CASRTIRDSKDSPLHF
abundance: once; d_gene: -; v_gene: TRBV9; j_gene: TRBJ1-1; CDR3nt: TGTGCCAGCAGCGTGATCCGGGACAAAGGTGAAGCTTTCTTT; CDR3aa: CASSVIRDKGEAFF
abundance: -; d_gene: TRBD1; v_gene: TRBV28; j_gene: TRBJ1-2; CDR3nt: TGTGCCAGCCAAGTAACAGGGGGCTACCTAAATAACTATGGCTACACCTTC; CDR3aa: CASQVTGGYLNNYGYTF
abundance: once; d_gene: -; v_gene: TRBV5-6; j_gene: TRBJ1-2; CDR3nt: TGTGCCAGCAGCTTGGACCGGGGGGACTATGGCTACACCTTC; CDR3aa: CASSLDRGDYGYTF
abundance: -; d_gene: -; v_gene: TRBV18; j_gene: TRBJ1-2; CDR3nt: TGTGCCAGCTCACAGGGGAGGGAGAGCTATGGCTACACCTTC; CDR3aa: CASSQGRESYGYTF
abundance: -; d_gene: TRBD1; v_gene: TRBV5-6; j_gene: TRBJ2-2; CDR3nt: TGTGCCAGCAGCTTGACAGGGGCAAACACCGGGGAGCTGTTTTTT; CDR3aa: CASSLTGANTGELFF
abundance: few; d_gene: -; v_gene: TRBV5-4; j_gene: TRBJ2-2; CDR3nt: TGTGCCAGCAGCTCGGACCACCCGGGGGTCGCTGGTATCGGGGAGCTGTTTTTT; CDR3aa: CASSSDHPGVAGIGELFF